This is a list of T cell receptor beta chains from one sample in a study of cytomegalovirus exposure and HLA in healthy donors. Profiling relied on immunoSEQ multiplex PCR, and the TCRdb table lists in-frame clones only, not all of them. The data show about 99,000 clones, with around 82% seen just once and around 3.2% held by the top ten. The sample was PBMCs. These receptors all stem from a man aged 40-55 years in good health and CMV-seronegative. Each CDR3 is given with its conserved first and last residue. Fields, in order: J gene, clone size, V gene, D gene, CDR3 DNA, CDR3 protein. A D gene is named only where the DNA matches it firmly. Only some rows state a clone size, as once, few, many or a class for expanded clones.

J: TRBJ1-2
size: once
V: TRBV28
D: -
DNA: TGTGCCAGCAGCCATGGGGACACCTATGGCTACACCTTC
CDR3: CASSHGDTYGYTF

J: TRBJ2-5
size: -
V: TRBV2
D: -
DNA: TGTGCCAGCAGTGACATCCAGGGGTCCCAAGAGACCCAGTACTTC
CDR3: CASSDIQGSQETQYF

J: TRBJ1-1
size: -
V: TRBV5-1
D: TRBD1
DNA: TGCGCCAGCAGCTTGGTCGGGACAGGGGGCACTGAAGCTTTCTTT
CDR3: CASSLVGTGGTEAFF

J: TRBJ2-7
size: -
V: TRBV11-2
D: -
DNA: TGTGCCAGCAGCTTGGAGGTCTCCTACGAGCAGTACTTC
CDR3: CASSLEVSYEQYF

J: TRBJ2-7
size: -
V: TRBV28
D: TRBD1
DNA: TGTGCCAGCAGTCTTCCGGCCGGGACAGGGACCGAGCAGTACTTC
CDR3: CASSLPAGTGTEQYF

J: TRBJ1-2
size: once
V: TRBV28
D: TRBD1
DNA: TGTGCCAGCAGTCCACCCGGGACAGGGGGTTCCTATGGCTACACCTTC
CDR3: CASSPPGTGGSYGYTF

J: TRBJ2-2
size: -
V: TRBV5-1
D: -
DNA: TGCGCCAGCAGCATACAGGGCTGGAACACCGGGGAGCTGTTTTTT
CDR3: CASSIQGWNTGELFF

J: TRBJ2-1
size: -
V: TRBV9
D: TRBD2
DNA: TGTGCCTCTGCGAGGGACTACTTCAATGAGCAGTTCTTC
CDR3: CASARDYFNEQFF

J: TRBJ2-7
size: -
V: TRBV27
D: -
DNA: TGTGCCAGCAGTTCGCACCGAGCGGCTCGTGGGGCCTACGAGCAGTACTTC
CDR3: CASSSHRAARGAYEQYF

J: TRBJ2-3
size: -
V: TRBV6-5
D: -
DNA: TGTGCCAGCAGCCCGATAATAGGGGCAGATACGCAGTATTTT
CDR3: CASSPIIGADTQYF

J: TRBJ1-3
size: -
V: TRBV6-6
D: -
DNA: TGTGCCAGCAGTTATGAGGGATCGGGAAACACCATATATTTT
CDR3: CASSYEGSGNTIYF

J: TRBJ2-7
size: -
V: TRBV11-3
D: TRBD1
DNA: TGTGCCAGCAGCCCCTGGGTCGCCGGGACAGGGGGGATAGGGCAGTACTTC
CDR3: CASSPWVAGTGGIGQYF

J: TRBJ2-3
size: -
V: TRBV5-1
D: -
DNA: TGCGCCAGCAGTTCCCTTGCGGGGGCCACAGATACGCAGTATTTT
CDR3: CASSSLAGATDTQYF

J: TRBJ1-5
size: -
V: TRBV6-5
D: TRBD1
DNA: TGTGCCAGCAGGAAAGGGGGCGGGCGCAATCAGCCCCAGCATTTT
CDR3: CASRKGGGRNQPQHF

J: TRBJ2-1
size: -
V: TRBV7-2
D: TRBD1
DNA: TGTGCCAGCAGCGTAGACAGGGCAATCACCTACAATGAGCAGTTCTTC
CDR3: CASSVDRAITYNEQFF

J: TRBJ1-6
size: -
V: TRBV5-4
D: -
DNA: TGTGCCAGCAGCTTGGTTCAGGGTGTTACTGGTTCACCCCTCCACTTT
CDR3: CASSLVQGVTGSPLHF

J: TRBJ2-1
size: -
V: TRBV7-3
D: TRBD2
DNA: TGTGCCAGCAGCGCAGCGGGGGGCTACAATGAGCAGTTCTTC
CDR3: CASSAAGGYNEQFF

J: TRBJ1-1
size: -
V: TRBV5-6
D: -
DNA: TGTGCCAGCAGCTTGGCCAGGGGAGAGACTTTCTTT
CDR3: CASSLARGETFF

J: TRBJ1-1
size: few
V: TRBV30
D: -
DNA: TGTGCCTGGAATATCAGGGGTGAAGCTTTCTTT
CDR3: CAWNIRGEAFF

J: TRBJ2-7
size: -
V: TRBV29-1
D: -
DNA: TGCAGCGTGCAGGGATCCTACGAGCAGTACTTC
CDR3: CSVQGSYEQYF

J: TRBJ2-7
size: -
V: TRBV30
D: -
DNA: TGTGCCTGGAGTGTATCAGGGGACTACGAGCAGTACTTC
CDR3: CAWSVSGDYEQYF

J: TRBJ1-5
size: once
V: TRBV5-1
D: -
DNA: TGCGCCAGCAGCTTGGCCGGGGAGAGCAATCAGCCCCAGCATTTT
CDR3: CASSLAGESNQPQHF

J: TRBJ1-2
size: -
V: TRBV2
D: -
DNA: TGTGCCAGCAGTGAACGGGGATCTAACTATGGCTACACCTTC
CDR3: CASSERGSNYGYTF

J: TRBJ1-2
size: few
V: TRBV5-1
D: TRBD1
DNA: TGCGCCAGCACCCCCAATACAGGGGGCACAGATGGCTACACCTTC
CDR3: CASTPNTGGTDGYTF

J: TRBJ2-7
size: -
V: TRBV28
D: -
DNA: TGTGCCAGCAGGACTCACGGAGCCTACGAGCAGTACTTC
CDR3: CASRTHGAYEQYF

J: TRBJ2-2
size: once
V: TRBV6-6
D: -
DNA: TGTGCCAGCAGTATAACAGGGCGGGAGCTGTTTTTT
CDR3: CASSITGRELFF

J: TRBJ1-2
size: -
V: TRBV20-1
D: -
DNA: TGCAGTGCCTTACAGGTACTAGGCTACACCTTC
CDR3: CSALQVLGYTF

J: TRBJ1-2
size: -
V: TRBV28
D: -
DNA: TGTGCCAGCAGCGACGGGGGAAAAAACTATGGCTACACCTTC
CDR3: CASSDGGKNYGYTF

J: TRBJ1-2
size: -
V: TRBV2
D: -
DNA: TGTGCCAGCAGTGCGAGCCAAGGTCACTACGGCTACACCTTC
CDR3: CASSASQGHYGYTF

J: TRBJ2-2
size: -
V: TRBV5-6
D: TRBD1
DNA: TGTGCCAGCAGCCTGTCCGTTAGACAGGGGTTTATCTACGACCGGGAGCTGTTTTTT
CDR3: CASSLSVRQGFIYDRELFF

J: TRBJ2-2
size: few
V: TRBV11-2
D: TRBD1
DNA: TGTGCCAGCAGCTACGGACAGGGAAAACCGGGCACCGGGGAGCTGTTTTTT
CDR3: CASSYGQGKPGTGELFF

J: TRBJ2-1
size: -
V: TRBV7-9
D: -
DNA: TGTGCCAGCAGCTACTTAAGGGGAGGTAATGAGCAGTTCTTC
CDR3: CASSYLRGGNEQFF

J: TRBJ2-7
size: -
V: TRBV5-1
D: TRBD1
DNA: TGCGCCAGCAGCTCTCAGGGGGCATCCTACGAGCAGTACTTC
CDR3: CASSSQGASYEQYF

J: TRBJ2-3
size: -
V: TRBV2
D: TRBD2
DNA: TGTGCCAGCCGGACTAGCGGGGGGCCGAAACTATTT
CDR3: CASRTSGGPKLF

J: TRBJ2-7
size: -
V: TRBV4-1
D: TRBD2
DNA: TGCGCCAGCAGCCAAGATCTGGCTAGCGGGAACTACTACGAGCAGTACTTC
CDR3: CASSQDLASGNYYEQYF

J: TRBJ2-1
size: -
V: TRBV5-1
D: TRBD2
DNA: TGCGCCAGCAGCGGGAGCGGGGGCGGCCCCTACAATGAGCAGTTCTTC
CDR3: CASSGSGGGPYNEQFF

J: TRBJ2-1
size: once
V: TRBV7-2
D: -
DNA: TGTGCCAGCAGCCCCATAGGAACAGCCTCCTACAATGAGCAGTTCTTC
CDR3: CASSPIGTASYNEQFF

J: TRBJ1-5
size: -
V: TRBV19
D: -
DNA: TGTGCCAGTAGGCGAGGACAGCCAAGGTTTGATCAGCCCCAGCATTTT
CDR3: CASRRGQPRFDQPQHF

J: TRBJ1-1
size: -
V: TRBV30
D: -
DNA: TGTGCCTGGAGTGGGGGGGGGCAAGCTTTCTTT
CDR3: CAWSGGGQAFF

J: TRBJ2-7
size: -
V: TRBV2
D: TRBD2
DNA: TGTGCCAGCAGTGAAGGTCTAGCGGGAACCTACGAGCAGTACTTC
CDR3: CASSEGLAGTYEQYF

J: TRBJ2-7
size: -
V: TRBV4-1
D: TRBD1
DNA: TGCGCCAGCAGCCAAGATCCTAGACAGGGGGCTTCCTACGAGCAGTACTTC
CDR3: CASSQDPRQGASYEQYF

J: TRBJ2-2
size: medium-sized
V: TRBV28
D: TRBD1
DNA: TGTGCCAGCAGTTTAACTGGGACAGGGAACACCGGGGAGCTGTTTTTT
CDR3: CASSLTGTGNTGELFF

J: TRBJ2-2
size: -
V: TRBV15
D: -
DNA: TGTGCCACCAGCAGAGAAGGGGCGACGAACACCGGGGAGCTGTTTTTT
CDR3: CATSREGATNTGELFF

J: TRBJ1-1
size: few
V: TRBV5-1
D: -
DNA: TGCGCCAGTGGGGAGCGGCAGGTGGGATACACTGAAGCTTTCTTT
CDR3: CASGERQVGYTEAFF

J: TRBJ1-1
size: -
V: TRBV2
D: -
DNA: TGTGCCAGCAATGTCTATTCGAACACTGAAGCTTTCTTT
CDR3: CASNVYSNTEAFF

J: TRBJ2-6
size: -
V: TRBV2
D: -
DNA: TGTGCCAGCACGGGGAGCGCAGGGGGAGGTTCTGGGGCCAACGTCCTGACTTTC
CDR3: CASTGSAGGGSGANVLTF

J: TRBJ1-2
size: -
V: TRBV10-3
D: -
DNA: TGTGCCATCAGTGATTTAGGGGCGAGTAACTATGGCTACACCTTC
CDR3: CAISDLGASNYGYTF

J: TRBJ1-1
size: -
V: TRBV5-1
D: TRBD1
DNA: TGCGCCAGCAGCGCCGGGACAGAGAACACTGAAGCTTTCTTT
CDR3: CASSAGTENTEAFF

J: TRBJ2-5
size: -
V: TRBV18
D: -
DNA: TGTGCCAGCTCACCGTTCAGGGGCAAGCAAGAGACCCAGTACTTC
CDR3: CASSPFRGKQETQYF

J: TRBJ2-3
size: -
V: TRBV27
D: -
DNA: TGTGCCAGCGCCTCTAAGGGGGGGCCTACACGCCGCACAGATACGCAGTATTTT
CDR3: CASASKGGPTRRTDTQYF

J: TRBJ2-5
size: -
V: TRBV7-6
D: -
DNA: TGTGCCAGCAGCTTCTCAGGGACACCGATACAGACCCAGTACTTC
CDR3: CASSFSGTPIQTQYF

J: TRBJ1-3
size: few
V: TRBV6-6
D: -
DNA: TGTGCCAGCACTTTACAGGGCGGGGGAAACACCATATATTTT
CDR3: CASTLQGGGNTIYF